This T cell receptor (beta chain) was found in a study of T cells expressing NK-cell markers (dated by TCRdb to 2019 to 2021). Concerning the study at large: Three sorted T-cell subsets (CD3+CD56+NKG2C+, CD3+CD56+NKG2C- and CD3+CD56-NKG2C+) from several donors had their TCR beta-chain repertoires profiled. Seven of the eight sequenced donors were HCMV-seropositive and one was HCMV-seronegative. The libraries were sequenced on Illumina HiSeq 2000/2500, MiSeq or NextSeq, producing 2 x 150 bp reads. The study sequenced eight donors, all healthy volunteers chosen at random: three men and five women. The full study reports these points: Whether the expanded NKG2C-expressing T cell clones were specific for HCMV antigens was left unclear. In several donors, the dominant CD3+CD56+NKG2C+ clonotypes were found to rank among the top 10 CD8+ clonotypes and to make up about 1.0-7.0% of CD8+ T cells. Those dominant clonotypes were again the most abundant among CD3+CD56-NKG2C+ cells in a handful of donors, at roughly 28.3-60.1%.

These reads were obtained on an Illumina HiSeq 2000. TCR beta cDNA libraries were made by 5'RACE template switching that added a universal primer site and unique molecular identifiers. Priming for cDNA synthesis came from the TCR beta constant segment, and two successive PCR amplification steps followed. In the authors' own workflow: MIGEC handled demultiplexing of the reads and grouping by UMI, while MiTCR was used to assemble and quantify clonotypes. Only TCR cDNA sequences supported by at least two reads were kept to exclude erroneous sequences. The tcR package was used for downstream repertoire analysis, and clonotypes were matched between fractions using CDR3 nucleotide sequence together with V segment. VDJmatch was used to annotate antigen specificity against VDJdb, with one amino acid substitution allowed in CDR3. After TCRdb reprocessed the reads, each CDR3 protein sequence was kept as one row, without DNA. The V and J calls follow TCRdb's processing rather than the paper's. The record for this sample contains about 380,000 distinct CDR3 sequences. 5% to 5.5% of the sample comes from the top ten.

HCMV-specific IgG was detected in serum with a commercial ELISA kit to determine HCMV serostatus. Ficoll density gradient centrifugation was used to isolate peripheral blood mononuclear cells from blood. The CDR3 runs 14 amino acids, cysteine and phenylalanine included. Only the protein is on record. The germline V gene gives CDR1 as SNHLY and CDR2 as FYNNEI. Turning to this clonotype: What antigen it recognizes has not been identified.

Sequencing used blood T cells: a sorted CD56 or NKG2C T cell subset, CD4+ or CD8+ T cells, or bulk PBMC T cells (not recorded which). The TCR sequence derives from a man aged 18 to 69 in good health. Recombination connected TRBV2 to TRBJ2-5; absent DNA, TCRdb's TRBD1 call cannot be checked. For the CDR3, the sequence is CASQTGGEDETQYF.